This entry concerns a single TCR beta chain. This sample is part of a study of blood T cell repertoires in COVID-19. Overall study: The United States, Italy and Spain were the sources of the acute and convalescent COVID-19 samples. Sample material is recorded as cDNA or gDNA derived from T cells, B-cell-depleted T cells, or PBMCs.

V shed 6 bases, J shed 3 bases, and the junction held 11 bases outside the gene matches. The length of the CDR3 is 16 residues. Per the germline V gene, CDR1 is SNHLY and CDR2 is FYNNEI. Authors' analysis steps: Amplified reference gene primers provided the basis for estimating nucleated cell counts. This table comes from immunoSEQ multiplex PCR, and its TCRdb copy is limited to in-frame clones, with some not included. The V and J calls and the clone size are those of that table, but D and trimming were determined from the DNA. The sample holds roughly 200,000 clones, 78% seen once. Material for sequencing was peripheral blood. J is TRBJ2-1 and V is TRBV2; 7 positions match TRBD2. This TCR derives from a woman aged 80 or over with active or convalescent COVID-19. The CDR3 DNA reads as TGTGCCAGCAGGGTAGGTACGGGACTACACTACAATGAGCAGTTCTTC. Protein: CASRVGTGLHYNEQFF. Complete variable domain (other parts from reference TRBV2 and TRBJ2-1): EPEVTQTPSHQVTQMGQEVILRCVPISNHLYFYWYRQILGQKVEFLVSFYNNEISEKSEIFDDQFSVERPDGSNFTLKIRSTKLEDSAMYFCASRVGTGLHYNEQFFGPGTRLTVL.